This T cell receptor (beta chain) was obtained from a study of T-cell reconstitution after alpha-beta-depleted transplantation in children. Unique molecular identifiers were incorporated during preparation of the TCRbeta library. A single record per CDR3 protein comes from TCRdb applying MiXCR to the PCR reads. Here the sample spans some 140,000 distinct CDR3 sequences, about 9.9% being singletons. The CDR3 is 13 residues long. Germline CDR1 reads DFQATT; CDR2 reads SNEGSKA (reference sequence). With V trimmed by 4 bases and J by 3 bases, 3 bases remained unmatched. Overall study results and limits: Alpha-beta T cells about two months after transplant reportedly derived from several hundred expanded graft clones.

Of note for this clonotype: The antigen remains unidentified.

The sample here was PBMCs, mostly from graft donor cells, taken 180 days after TCRalphabeta/CD19-depleted stem cell transplant. V and J are TRBV20-1 and TRBJ2-7; 10 nucleotides agree with TRBD1. The receptor comes from a girl less than two years old who had a stem cell transplant for combined immunodeficiency, so the T cells may come from the graft donor. CDR3 nucleotide sequence: TGCAGTGCTACAAGGACAGGGGGCTACGAGCAGTACTTC. Its protein is CSATRTGGYEQYF.